These T cell receptor beta chains were read from a single sample in a study of blood T cell repertoires in COVID-19. Profiling relied on immunoSEQ multiplex PCR, and the TCRdb table lists in-frame clones only, not all of them. This sample has 45,000 to 65,000 clones, with around 90% found just once. Sequenced: peripheral blood. The origin of the receptors is a human donor with acute or convalescent COVID-19. The donor label of this sample is uncertain. Both conserved end residues are part of each CDR3. The D gene is left open where the match is weak. Rows give clone size only sometimes, using once, few, many, or a class for an expanded clone.

D	J	size	V	DNA	CDR3
NA	TRBJ2-5	NA	TRBV19	TGTGCCAGTAGTCCTCGACACCGTACGGGGGAGACCCAGTACTTC	CASSPRHRTGETQYF
NA	TRBJ1-6	NA	TRBV7-2	TGTGCCAGCAGCTTAGATCTCAGGGCTAATTCACCCCTCCACTTT	CASSLDLRANSPLHF
TRBD1	TRBJ2-2	NA	TRBV11-2	TGTGCCAGCAGCTTAAGGGTCAGGGGGACCGGGGAGCTGTTTTTT	CASSLRVRGTGELFF
TRBD1	TRBJ2-5	NA	TRBV7-2	TGTGCCAGCACCCCAGGACAGGCCCAAGAGACCCAGTACTTC	CASTPGQAQETQYF
TRBD1	TRBJ2-7	NA	TRBV6-6	TGTGCCAGCAGTGGACAGGATATCTACGAGCAGTACTTC	CASSGQDIYEQYF
NA	TRBJ1-2	NA	TRBV19	TGTGCCAGTAGTATGGGCCCGGGAGGCGTCTATGGCTACACCTTC	CASSMGPGGVYGYTF
NA	TRBJ2-2	NA	TRBV4-3	TGCGCCAGCAGCCAAGGAGGGTCAATAGACACCGGGGAGCTGTTTTTT	CASSQGGSIDTGELFF
TRBD1	TRBJ1-6	few	TRBV5-5	TGTGCCAGCAGCGAACTCGGGACAGCTAATAATTCACCCCTCCACTTT	CASSELGTANNSPLHF
TRBD1	TRBJ1-6	NA	TRBV9	TGTGCCAGCAGCCCACGGACAGGTCCACTTTCACCCCTCCACTTT	CASSPRTGPLSPLHF
TRBD2	TRBJ2-7	NA	TRBV7-8	TGTGCCAGCAGCCCAGCTAGCGGGAGGAGGGTACAAGCCTACGAGCAGTACTTC	CASSPASGRRVQAYEQYF
NA	TRBJ2-1	NA	TRBV5-1	TGCGCCAGCAGGCCCCTCGGGGGAGGCTCCTACAATGAGCAGTTCTTC	CASRPLGGGSYNEQFF
TRBD1	TRBJ1-1	few	TRBV5-1	TGCGCCAGCAGCACGGACAGGGGGCAAACTGAAGCTTTCTTT	CASSTDRGQTEAFF